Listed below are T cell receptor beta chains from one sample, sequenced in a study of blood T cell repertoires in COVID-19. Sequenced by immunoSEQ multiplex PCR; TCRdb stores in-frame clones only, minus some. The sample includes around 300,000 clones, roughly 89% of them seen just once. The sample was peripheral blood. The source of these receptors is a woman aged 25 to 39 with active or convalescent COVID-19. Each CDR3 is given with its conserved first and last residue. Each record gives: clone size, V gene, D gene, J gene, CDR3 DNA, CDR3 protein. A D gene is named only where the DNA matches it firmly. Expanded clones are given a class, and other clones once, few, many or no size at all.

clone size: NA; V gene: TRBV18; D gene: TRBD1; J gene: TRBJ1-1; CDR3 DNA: TGTGCCAGCTCACCACCGGTTAGGGGGCTGGAGGACACTGAAGCTTTCTTT; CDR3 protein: CASSPPVRGLEDTEAFF
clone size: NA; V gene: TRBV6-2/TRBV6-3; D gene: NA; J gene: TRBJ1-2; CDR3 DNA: TGTGCCAGCAGTTCTCACAGGGATTTCTATGGCTACACCTTC; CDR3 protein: CASSSHRDFYGYTF
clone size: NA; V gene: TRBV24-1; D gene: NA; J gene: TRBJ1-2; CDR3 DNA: TGTGCCACCAGTGATTTTGGCAGGGACTATGGCTACACCTTC; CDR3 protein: CATSDFGRDYGYTF
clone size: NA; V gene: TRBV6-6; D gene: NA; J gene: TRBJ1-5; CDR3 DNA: TGTGCCAGCAGGACGGGACACGATAGCAATCAGCCCCAGCATTTT; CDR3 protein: CASRTGHDSNQPQHF
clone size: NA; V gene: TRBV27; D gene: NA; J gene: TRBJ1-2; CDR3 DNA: TGTGCCAGCAGTAATTCCGCACACAACTATGGCTACACCTTC; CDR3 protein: CASSNSAHNYGYTF
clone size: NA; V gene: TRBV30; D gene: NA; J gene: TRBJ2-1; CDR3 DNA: TGTGCCGCAGCGGTCACGCGCAATGAGCAGTTCTTC; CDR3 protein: CAAAVTRNEQFF
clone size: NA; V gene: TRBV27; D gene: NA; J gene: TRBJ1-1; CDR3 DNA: TGTGCCAGCAGTTTATCGCGGGGGATGAACACTGAAGCTTTCTTT; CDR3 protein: CASSLSRGMNTEAFF
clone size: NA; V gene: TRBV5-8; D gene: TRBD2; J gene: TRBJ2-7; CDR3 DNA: TGTGCCAGCAGCGCCAGCGGGGGCTCCTACGAGCAGTACTTC; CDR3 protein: CASSASGGSYEQYF
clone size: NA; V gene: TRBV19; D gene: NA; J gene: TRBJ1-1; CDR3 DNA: TGTGCCAGTAGTATAGCAAGGGGCGGTAGTAGGGAGAACACTGAAGCTTTCTTT; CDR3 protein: CASSIARGGSRENTEAFF
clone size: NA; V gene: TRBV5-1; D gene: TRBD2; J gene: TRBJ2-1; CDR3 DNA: TGCGCCAGCAGCTTGGAGCGGGGCTCCTACAATGAGCAGTTCTTC; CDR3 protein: CASSLERGSYNEQFF
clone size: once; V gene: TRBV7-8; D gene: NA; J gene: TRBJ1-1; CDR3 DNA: TGTGCCAGCAGCCCAAAGGGGACTGAAGCTTTCTTT; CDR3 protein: CASSPKGTEAFF
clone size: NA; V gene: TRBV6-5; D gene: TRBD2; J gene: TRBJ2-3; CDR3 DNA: TGTGCCAGCAGTCCAGGACTAGCGACAGATACGCAGTATTTT; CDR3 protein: CASSPGLATDTQYF
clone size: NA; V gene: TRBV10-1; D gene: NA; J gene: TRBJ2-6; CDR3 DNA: TGCGCCAGCAGTGCTGGCGGTACAGGGGCCAACGTCCTGACTTTC; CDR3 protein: CASSAGGTGANVLTF
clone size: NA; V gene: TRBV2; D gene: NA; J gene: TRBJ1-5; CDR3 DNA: TGTGCCAGCAGTTGGGCCCCAAATCAGCCCCAGCATTTT; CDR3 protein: CASSWAPNQPQHF
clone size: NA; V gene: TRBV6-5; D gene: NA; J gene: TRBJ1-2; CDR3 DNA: TGTGCCAGCACCCGGACGGCGGGGTTTAACTATGGCTACACCTTC; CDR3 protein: CASTRTAGFNYGYTF
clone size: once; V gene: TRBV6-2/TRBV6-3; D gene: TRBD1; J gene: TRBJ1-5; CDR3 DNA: TGTGCCAGCAGTTACTCGTTCATAGGCAGGGGGGAACCTTATAGCAATCAGCCCCAGCATTTT; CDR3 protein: CASSYSFIGRGEPYSNQPQHF
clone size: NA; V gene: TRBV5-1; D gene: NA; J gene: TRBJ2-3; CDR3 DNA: TGCGCCAGCAGCTTGGAGCGACCCACAGATACGCAGTATTTT; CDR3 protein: CASSLERPTDTQYF
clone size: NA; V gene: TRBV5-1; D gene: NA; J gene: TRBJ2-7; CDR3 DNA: TGCGCCAGCAGCCCGGACAGTTCCTACGAGCAGTACTTC; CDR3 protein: CASSPDSSYEQYF
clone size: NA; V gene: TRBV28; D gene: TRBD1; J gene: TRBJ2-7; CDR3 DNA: TGTGCCGGCGGGGCAGGGGGCGTCCCGTGGGAGCAGTACTTC; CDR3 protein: CAGGAGGVPWEQYF
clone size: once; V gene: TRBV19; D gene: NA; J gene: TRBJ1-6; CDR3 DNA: TGTGCCAGTAGTAATGGGCCAGCCTACTATAATTCACCCCTCCACTTT; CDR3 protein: CASSNGPAYYNSPLHF
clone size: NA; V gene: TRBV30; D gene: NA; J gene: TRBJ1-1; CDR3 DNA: TGTGCCTGGAAAAGCGCGCTTAACACTGAAGCTTTCTTT; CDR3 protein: CAWKSALNTEAFF
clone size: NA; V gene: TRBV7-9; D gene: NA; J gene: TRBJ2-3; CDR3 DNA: TGTGCCAGCAGCTTAAAAACTAACACAGATACGCAGTATTTT; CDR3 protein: CASSLKTNTDTQYF
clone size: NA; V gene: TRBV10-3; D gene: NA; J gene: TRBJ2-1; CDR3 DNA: TGTGCCATCAGTCTTGAAACAGGTCTAGCGACGAAACAGTTCTTC; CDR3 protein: CAISLETGLATKQFF
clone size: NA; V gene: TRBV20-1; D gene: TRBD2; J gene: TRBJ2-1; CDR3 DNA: TGCAGTGCTAGTTGGACTAGCGGGTACAATGAGCAGTTCTTC; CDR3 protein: CSASWTSGYNEQFF
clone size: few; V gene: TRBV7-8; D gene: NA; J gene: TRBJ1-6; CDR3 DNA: TGTGCCAGCAGCTTAGCGGCTCGCTCCTATAATTCACCCCTCCACTTT; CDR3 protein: CASSLAARSYNSPLHF
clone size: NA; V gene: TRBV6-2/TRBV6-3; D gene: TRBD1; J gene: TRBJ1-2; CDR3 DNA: TGTGCCAGCAGTACGCGACAGGGGGGCTTAGGAGGCTACACCTTC; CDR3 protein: CASSTRQGGLGGYTF
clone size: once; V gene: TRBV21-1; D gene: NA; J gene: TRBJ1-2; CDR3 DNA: TGTGCCAGCAGCCGGATATGGGACAGGGGACACTATGGCTACACCTTC; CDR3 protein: CASSRIWDRGHYGYTF
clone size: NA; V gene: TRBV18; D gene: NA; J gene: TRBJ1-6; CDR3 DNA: TGTGCCAGCTCACCGACAGATTTTGAATCACCCCTCCACTTT; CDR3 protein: CASSPTDFESPLHF
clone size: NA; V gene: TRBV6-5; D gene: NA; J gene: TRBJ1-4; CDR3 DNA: TGTGCCAGCAGTCAAAGGGGTGAAAAACTGTTTTTT; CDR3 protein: CASSQRGEKLFF
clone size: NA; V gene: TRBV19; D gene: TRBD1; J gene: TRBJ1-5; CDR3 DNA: TGTGCCAGTAGTGAGTTAGCTTTAAGGACAGGTTGGGTTCAGCCCCAGCATTTT; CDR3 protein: CASSELALRTGWVQPQHF
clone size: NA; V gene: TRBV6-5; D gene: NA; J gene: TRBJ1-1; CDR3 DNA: TGTGCCAGCAGAGCAACAGGGCACGGATTAGAAGCTTTCTTT; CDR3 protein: CASRATGHGLEAFF
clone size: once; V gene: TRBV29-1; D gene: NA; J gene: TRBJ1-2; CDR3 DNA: TGCAGCGTCCGAGGAGGGAATGGCTACACCTTC; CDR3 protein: CSVRGGNGYTF
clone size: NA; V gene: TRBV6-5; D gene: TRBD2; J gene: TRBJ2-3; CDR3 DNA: TGTGCCAGCAGTTACCAGAGCGGGGCGCAGTATTTT; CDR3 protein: CASSYQSGAQYF
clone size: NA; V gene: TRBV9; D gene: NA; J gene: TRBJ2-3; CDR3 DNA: TGTGCCAGCAGCGTAGGAGGGCGGACGGGAACAGATACGCAGTATTTT; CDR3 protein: CASSVGGRTGTDTQYF
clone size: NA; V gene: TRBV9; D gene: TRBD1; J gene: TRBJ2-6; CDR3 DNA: TGTGCCAGCAGCGTAATCAGGTTGGGACAGGGGAATGGGGCCAACGTCCTGACTTTC; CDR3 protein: CASSVIRLGQGNGANVLTF
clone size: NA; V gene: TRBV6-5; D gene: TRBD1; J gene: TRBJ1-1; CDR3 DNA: TGTGCCAGCAGTTATACAACAGGGGGCACTGAAGCTTTCTTT; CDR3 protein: CASSYTTGGTEAFF
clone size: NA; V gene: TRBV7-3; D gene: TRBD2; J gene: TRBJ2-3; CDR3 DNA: TGTGCCAGCAGCTCCCAGCGGGGCGGGACGCAGTATTTT; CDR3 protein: CASSSQRGGTQYF
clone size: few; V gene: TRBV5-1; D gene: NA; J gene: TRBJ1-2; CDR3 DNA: TGCGCCAGCAGTTCTAACCTACCGGGTACTAACTATGGCTACACCTTC; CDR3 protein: CASSSNLPGTNYGYTF
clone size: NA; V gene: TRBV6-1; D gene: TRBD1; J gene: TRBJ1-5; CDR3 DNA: TGTGCCAGCAGTGAGGGACAGTTCAATCAGCCCCAGCATTTT; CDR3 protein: CASSEGQFNQPQHF
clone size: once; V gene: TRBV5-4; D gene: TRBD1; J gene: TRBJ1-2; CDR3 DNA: TGTGCCAGCAGCTTGGTAGGACAGGGACCTAACTATGGCTACACCTTC; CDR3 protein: CASSLVGQGPNYGYTF
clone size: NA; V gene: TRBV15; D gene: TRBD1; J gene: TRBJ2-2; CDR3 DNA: TGTGCCACCAGCAGAGATGAAGGGGGCTTCGACACCGGGGAGCTGTTTTTT; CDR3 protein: CATSRDEGGFDTGELFF
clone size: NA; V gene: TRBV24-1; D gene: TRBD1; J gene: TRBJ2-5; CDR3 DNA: TGTGCCACCAGCACCGGGACAGGGAAGCAAGAGACCCAGTACTTC; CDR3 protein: CATSTGTGKQETQYF
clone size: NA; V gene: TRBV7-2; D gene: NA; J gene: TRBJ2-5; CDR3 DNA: TGTGCCAGCAGCCCCTCGGGACTCAAAGAGACCCAGTACTTC; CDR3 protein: CASSPSGLKETQYF
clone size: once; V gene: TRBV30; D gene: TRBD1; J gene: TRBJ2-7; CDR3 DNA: TGTGCCGGGGACAGGGCAGCGTACGAGCAGTACTTC; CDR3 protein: CAGDRAAYEQYF
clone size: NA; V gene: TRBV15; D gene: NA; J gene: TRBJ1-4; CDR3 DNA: TGTGCCACCCGGACAGTCGTTAATGAAAAACTGTTTTTT; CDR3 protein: CATRTVVNEKLFF